The text below deals with one T cell receptor (beta chain). No antigen is known for it. Measured with immunoSEQ multiplex PCR; TCRdb has only the in-frame clones, and not every one. This table has tens of thousands of clones, roughly two thirds appearing once. This entry comes from a study of vaccination effects on CD4 cells after COVID-19. Germline-derived CDR1 and CDR2 are PRHDT and FYEKMQ (reference sequence). Trimming removed 6 bases at V and 0 bases at J, with 3 bases between. The CDR3 is 12 residues long. The authors isolated CD4+ T cells after approximately 9 days of culture. The rearrangement uses TRBV13 and TRBJ1-3; D uncertain. Sequences were derived from CD4+ T cells from PBMCs cultured without peptide, sampled before COVID-19 vaccination. This receptor was identified in a human donor who received a COVID-19 vaccine. CDR3 coding DNA: TGTGCCAGCAGGTTCTCTGGAAACACCATATATTTT. Its protein is CASRFSGNTIYF.